This T cell receptor (beta chain) is from a study of CXCR3-negative and CXCR3-positive naive CD8 T cells. Findings of the study overall: Post-cryopreservation CXCR3 expression was partly diminished, and the bulk of assays employed fresh PBMCs. Each naive subset displayed comparably high diversity, whereas memory CD8+ cells displayed much lower diversity.

The germline gives CDR1 MNHNY, CDR2 SVGAGI (reference sequence). The CDR3 runs to 14 residues. UMI-labeled 5' RACE TRB cDNA libraries were prepared from the cells. From its re-call of the 5' RACE reads, TCRdb lists each CDR3 protein once, without DNA. Recorded for this sample: about 8,000 distinct CDR3 sequences. The CD45RO-CCR7+CD27+CD95- phenotype denoted naive CD8+ T cells. Remarks on this clonotype: What it recognizes is unknown.

The clonotype originates from a human donor in good health. Some clones in this sample may be carry-over from other donors' samples. The gene calls are TRBV6-6 and TRBJ2-7; the D gene TCRdb calls, TRBD1, cannot be checked with no DNA. The sequenced sample was naive CXCR3- CD8+ T cells from blood. Subset: CD45RO-CCR7+CD27+CD95- naive CD8+ T cells lacking CXCR3 (TNR3-). CDR3 sequence: CASSYLLTAYEQYF.